This record covers a single T cell receptor (beta chain). These data belong to a study of T cell changes during pregnancy in multiple sclerosis. The V end was cut by 0 bases, the J end by 3 bases, with 9 bases between. Per the germline V gene, CDR1 is SGHAT and CDR2 is FQNNGV. This CDR3 is 15 amino acids long. The assay was immunoSEQ multiplex PCR, and TCRdb's table has in-frame clones only and misses some. The sample consists of roughly 72,000 clones, more than 90% of them appearing once. Sequenced here: CD4+ T cells from peripheral blood mononuclear cells, sampled before pregnancy. The rearrangement uses TRBV11-2 and TRBJ2-1; D gene uncertain. This clonotype was sampled from a female donor with multiple sclerosis, enrolled in a pregnancy study. The CDR3 DNA sequence: TGTGCCAGCAGCTTAGATCGAGGTTACTACAATGAGCAGTTCTTC. It is translated as CASSLDRGYYNEQFF.